Below, one T cell receptor (beta chain) is given with its context. Its antigen is currently unknown. The data originate from a study of OX40 agonist ivuxolimab in advanced cancers. Looking at the study overall: Patients with hepatocellular carcinoma, melanoma, renal cell or head and neck cancer made up the dose-escalation patients.

Study-wide points: Both blood CD4+ and CD8+ T cells showed clonal growth by week 6 at 0.1 to 3.0 mg/kg.

If patients had autoimmune disease history or systemic immunosuppression, they were excluded. Sequencing used immunoSEQ multiplex PCR; TCRdb keeps in-frame clones, though not all of them. This table holds over 55,000 clones, roughly 84% found once. This specimen was CD4+ or CD8+ T cells sorted from blood, taken in a trial of the OX40 agonist ivuxolimab. The TCR comes from an adult with an advanced solid tumor such as melanoma, head and neck, liver or kidney cancer.

The DNA for the CDR3 is TGTGCCAGCAGAGGCGGGATGCAAGAGACCCAGTACTTC. It is translated as CASRGGMQETQYF. The chain combines TRBV6-6 with TRBJ2-5; maybe TRBD2 (6 bases). This CDR3 spans 13 amino acids. Trimming removed 6 bases at V and 2 bases at J, with 10 bases between. The germline gives CDR1 MNHNY, CDR2 SVGAGI (reference sequence).